This TCR beta chain was sequenced in a study of patients and donors after allogeneic stem cell transplantation. MiXCR, applied by TCRdb to the RT-PCR reads, yields one record per CDR3 protein. This sample has about 96,000 distinct CDR3 sequences; 40% to 60% occur once, and the top ten carry roughly 64%. The CDR3 spans 18 residues. Only a few counts were recorded for this clonotype. V usage is TRBV21-1 and J usage is TRBJ1-1; TRBD1, the D gene given by the table, was not confirmed from the DNA. TRBV21-1 is listed as a pseudogene. The TCR comes from a human donor who was either an allogeneic HSCT recipient or a stem cell or donor lymphocyte infusion donor (not recorded which). It is not recorded whose cells these are; they may come from a transplant donor. Sequenced material: blood, either unsorted or a sorted T cell fraction (not recorded which). CDR3 sequence reads: CASSPNGGQGYRDTEAFF. The CDR3 bases are TGTGCCAGCAGCCCAAACGGAGGACAGGGATATCGGGACACTGAAGCTTTCTTT.